Listed here are 22 T cell receptor beta chains from one sample, sequenced in a study of blood T cell repertoires in COVID-19. Data came from immunoSEQ multiplex PCR; TCRdb stores just in-frame clones and leaves some out. The data contain over 120,000 clones, about 87% of them singletons. The sample taken for sequencing was peripheral blood. The source is a man between 50 and 59 years old who had recovered from COVID-19.

This chain connects TRBV4-1 to TRBJ1-3, with TRBD1 matching 7 bases. The germline V gene has CDR1 MGHRA and CDR2 YSYEKL. The V and J ends lost 6 bases and 0 bases, in that order; junction bases with no gene match: 11. This CDR3 is built from 17 residues. In nucleotides, the CDR3 is TGCGCCAGCAGTAGACAGGGCCTGGGGGACTCTGGAAACACCATATATTTT. Its protein product is CASSRQGLGDSGNTIYF.

The V and J genes are TRBV2 and TRBJ1-1; D perhaps matches TRBD1 (6 bases). This CDR3 contains 15 residues. The V gene lost 1 base and the J gene lost 4 bases, with 13 bases spanning the gap. Looked up from germline, CDR1 is SNHLY and CDR2 is FYNNEI. CDR3 sequence: CASSEGRVRGTEAFF. The CDR3 DNA reads TGTGCCAGCAGTGAAGGAAGGGTCAGGGGCACTGAAGCTTTCTTT. Looking up the rest from reference TRBV2 and TRBJ1-1 gives the full variable domain: EPEVTQTPSHQVTQMGQEVILRCVPISNHLYFYWYRQILGQKVEFLVSFYNNEISEKSEIFDDQFSVERPDGSNFTLKIRSTKLEDSAMYFCASSEGRVRGTEAFFGQGTRLTVV.

The genes are TRBV11-2 and TRBJ2-7, with 9 bases matching TRBD2. The germline V gene encodes CDR1 SGHAT and CDR2 FQNNGV. V shed 1 base and J 4 bases; nucleotides not matched to a gene: 5. This CDR3 has 15 residues. CDR3: CASSLAPLAGYEQYF. The CDR3 region has the DNA TGTGCCAGCAGCTTAGCCCCCCTAGCGGGGTACGAGCAGTACTTC. Full variable domain (missing parts from reference TRBV11-2 and TRBJ2-7): EAGVAQSPRYKIIEKRQSVAFWCNPISGHATLYWYQQILGQGPKLLIQFQNNGVVDDSQLPKDRFSAERLKGVDSTLKIQPAKLEDSAVYLCASSLAPLAGYEQYFGPGTRLTVT.

The chain links TRBV4-3 to TRBJ2-5, with 7 positions matching TRBD2. V lost 1 base and J lost 4; bases outside the gene matches: 9. The CDR3 contains 16 residues. Germline V gene lookup returns CDR1 LGHNA and CDR2 YSLEER. In DNA form, the CDR3 reads TGCGCCAGCAGCCAAGGGGGGGGTCGGGTGATAGAGACCCAGTACTTC. This encodes CASSQGGGRVIETQYF.

In nucleotides, the CDR3 is TGTGCCAGCAGCGTAGGTGGCACTAATGAAAAACTGTTTTTT. Translated: CASSVGGTNEKLFF. V gene TRBV9 combines with J gene TRBJ1-4; no clear D. The germline V gene has CDR1 SGDLS and CDR2 YYNGEE. V lost 0 bases and J lost 2, with 5 bases in between. The CDR3 contains 14 residues.

The chain recombines TRBV19 with TRBJ2-2; 7 nucleotides line up with TRBD2. Germline assignment: CDR1 LNHDA and CDR2 SQIVND (reference sequence). This CDR3 contains 16 residues. The V gene end was trimmed by 3 bases and the J gene end by 0 bases; junction bases not matched to a gene: 4. The CDR3 is CASSISTSANTGELFF. CDR3 nucleotides: TGTGCCAGTAGTATTAGCACTAGCGCGAACACCGGGGAGCTGTTTTTT.

The chain joins TRBV3-1 (or the pseudogene TRBV3-2) to TRBJ1-6; perhaps TRBD1 as D (6 bases). CDR3 length equals 15 residues. V gave up 4 bases and J gave up 9 bases, with 16 bases separating them. Germline CDR1 reads LGHDT; CDR2 reads YNNKEL (reference sequence). The CDR3 loop is CASSPRAGAVSPLHF. In nucleotides, the CDR3 is TGTGCCAGCAGCCCCCGAGCAGGGGCTGTTTCACCCCTCCACTTT.

The J gene is TRBJ2-3, the V gene TRBV27, with D possibly matching TRBD1 (6 bases). Trimming stripped 5 bases from V and 7 bases from J, with 19 bases between. The CDR3 totals 15 residues. Germline-derived CDR1 and CDR2 are MNHEY and SMNVEV (reference sequence). As DNA, the CDR3 is TGTGCCAGCAGTAGGGACCGCCAAAGGGGGAATACGCAGTATTTT. Translated: CASSRDRQRGNTQYF.

This CDR3 reads CATGGAPSEAFF. DNA for the CDR3: TGTGCCACCGGTGGGGCTCCCAGTGAAGCTTTCTTT. The gene calls are TRBV6-6 and TRBJ1-1, with D possibly matching TRBD1 (5 bases). The CDR3 is made up of 12 amino acids. Germline CDR1 is MNHNY and CDR2 is SVGAGI (reference sequence). V lost 10 bases and J 7 bases, leaving 16 bases between the germline ends.

The CDR3 region is CASSPTSGVQYF. The CDR3 region has the DNA TGTGCCAGCAGTCCTACTAGCGGGGTCCAGTACTTC. This chain links TRBV12-3 or TRBV12-4 with TRBJ2-5, with TRBD2 identical over 10 bases. V trimming: 5 bases; J trimming: 10 bases; junction bases outside the gene matches: 4. The length of the CDR3 is 12 residues.

This chain connects TRBV5-1 to TRBJ1-5; no clear D gene. This CDR3 region has 14 residues. Trimming shortened V by 0 bases and J by 3 bases, and 7 bases separated the two germline ends. Per germline, CDR1 SGHRS and CDR2 YFSETQ. In nucleotides, the CDR3 is TGCGCCAGCAGCTTGGGACTGAACAATCAGCCCCAGCATTTT. This translates into CASSLGLNNQPQHF.

The J gene is TRBJ2-3, the V gene TRBV9, with D possibly being TRBD1 (5 bases). Germline V gene lookup returns CDR1 SGDLS and CDR2 YYNGEE. This CDR3 has 15 residues. The V end was cut by 1 base, the J end by 2 bases, with 11 bases between. The DNA of the CDR3 is TGTGCCAGCAGCGTAAATCCAGGGTACACAGATACGCAGTATTTT. Translation: CASSVNPGYTDTQYF.

The V gene is TRBV19, the J gene TRBJ2-1; 7 nucleotides line up with TRBD1. Germline V gives CDR1 LNHDA, CDR2 SQIVND (reference sequence). The CDR3 runs 16 residues. Trimming at V came to 4 bases and at J to 4 bases, leaving 10 bases not matched to a gene. This CDR3 reads CASSKNRDSLYNEQFF. CDR3 in DNA: TGTGCCAGTAGTAAAAACCGGGACAGTCTTTACAATGAGCAGTTCTTC.

This rearrangement joins TRBV5-4 to TRBJ1-1; perhaps TRBD1 as D (5 bases). This CDR3 region has 13 residues. The germline gives CDR1 SGHNT, CDR2 YYREEE (reference sequence). Deletions cut 4 bases from V and 5 bases from J, with 12 bases between. CDR3 sequence reads: CASSLSRGTEAFF. Here the CDR3 DNA reads TGTGCCAGCAGCCTTAGCCGGGGGACTGAAGCTTTCTTT.

Notes on this clone: At the DNA level, this CDR3 is encoded by other sequences in the same sample as well. The rearrangement joins TRBV7-9 to TRBJ2-7, with TRBD1 identical over 7 bases. This CDR3 comprises 13 residues. V was pared by 5 bases and J by 1 base, with 2 bases of the junction left unmatched. Germline CDR1 and CDR2: SEHNR and FQNEAQ (reference sequence). DNA of the CDR3: TGTGCCAGCAGCAGGGACAGTTCCTACGAGCAGTACTTC. As protein: CASSRDSSYEQYF. Full variable domain (missing parts from reference TRBV7-9 and TRBJ2-7): DTGVSQNPRHKITKRGQNVTFRCDPISEHNRLYWYRQTLGQGPEFLTYFQNEAQLEKSRLLSDRFSAERPKGSFSTLEIQRTEQGDSAMYLCASSRDSSYEQYFGPGTRLTVT.

The rearrangement joins TRBV6-5 to TRBJ1-5; the match to TRBD1 covers 7 bases. The ends lost 2 bases at V and 7 bases at J; junction bases unmatched: 8. CDR3 length equals 15 residues. CDR1 and CDR2 (germline): MNHEY, SVGAGI. The CDR3 DNA reads as TGTGCCAGCAGTTACGGAGGGGGCGGTGGACAGCCCCAGCATTTT. Its translation is CASSYGGGGGQPQHF.

The rearrangement uses TRBV18 and TRBJ1-2, with 7 positions matching TRBD1. The junction had 10 bases not matched to a gene; V was cut back by 2 bases and J by 7 bases. Germline V gene data show CDR1 as KGHSH and CDR2 as LQKENI. This CDR3 has 15 amino acids. The CDR3 DNA reads as TGTGCCAGCTCACCAACAAATGACAGGGCGAGTGGCTACACCTTC. The encoded protein is CASSPTNDRASGYTF.

Points on this clone: This sample also contains other DNA sequences that code for the same CDR3. The DNA for the CDR3 is TGCGCCAGCAGCCAAGATCGCGGACTCGAGCAGTACTTC. It yields the protein CASSQDRGLEQYF. The rearrangement links TRBV4-3 to TRBJ2-7; D is possibly TRBD2 (5 bases). Between the trimmed V and J ends, which lost 0 bases and 6 bases, there was a span of 9 bases. The CDR3 is made up of 13 amino acids. Germline V CDR1 and CDR2: LGHNA, YSLEER.

The CDR3 here is CASSQDPGSGNTIYF. In nucleotides, the CDR3 is TGCGCCAGCAGCCAAGATCCGGGTTCAGGAAACACCATATATTTT. The gene calls are TRBV4-3 and TRBJ1-3; D remains ambiguous. This CDR3 has 15 amino acids. V was clipped by 0 bases and J by 4 bases, with 10 bases between them. Germline V gene data show CDR1 as LGHNA and CDR2 as YSLEER.

The chain links TRBV11-2 to TRBJ1-4; no definite D call. In germline, CDR1 is SGHAT, CDR2 FQNNGV. The CDR3 contains 14 residues. Trimming left V 1 base short and J 10 bases short, with 13 bases between. The CDR3 here is CASSLAVQAGKLFF. DNA for the CDR3: TGTGCCAGCAGCTTAGCTGTCCAGGCAGGAAAACTGTTTTTT.

This clone was observed a few times. This chain connects TRBV9 to TRBJ2-2; unclear D gene. The CDR3 is made up of 12 amino acids. Trimming left V 0 bases short and J 6 bases short, with 3 bases between. Per germline, CDR1 SGDLS and CDR2 YYNGEE. This CDR3 reads CASSVAAGELFF. CDR3 coding DNA: TGTGCCAGCAGCGTAGCGGCCGGGGAGCTGTTTTTT.

There are a few counts of this clone. The V and J genes are TRBV6-5 and TRBJ1-5; D gene ambiguous. The CDR3 has 13 residues. Germline CDR1 and CDR2: MNHEY and SVGAGI. Trimming shortened V by 7 bases and J by 3 bases, and 10 bases separated the two germline ends. The CDR3 DNA reads as TGTGCCAGCACTCTACAGTTCAATCAGCCCCAGCATTTT. Translated, it gives CASTLQFNQPQHF.